These T cell receptor beta chains were read from a single sample in a study of blood T cell repertoires in COVID-19. Sequencing was performed with immunoSEQ multiplex PCR; in TCRdb, only in-frame clones are kept and a portion is missing. This sample has under 250,000 clones, with roughly 81% found just once. Sequences were obtained from peripheral blood. Every receptor here comes from a woman aged 45-65 years with active or convalescent COVID-19. CDR3s include the opening cysteine and the closing phenylalanine or tryptophan. A D gene is named only where the DNA matches it firmly. For some rows the clone size is stated as once, few or many, or as a class when expanded; others skip it.

len: 11; j_gene: TRBJ2-7; d_gene: NA; abundance: NA; v_gene: TRBV5-1; CDR3aa: CASRSSYEQYF; CDR3nt: TGCGCCAGCAGGTCATCCTACGAGCAGTACTTC
len: 12; j_gene: TRBJ2-1; d_gene: NA; abundance: NA; v_gene: TRBV3-1/TRBV3-2; CDR3aa: CASSQALNEQFF; CDR3nt: TGTGCCAGCAGCCAAGCCCTAAATGAGCAGTTCTTC
len: 16; j_gene: TRBJ2-2; d_gene: TRBD2; abundance: few; v_gene: TRBV24-1; CDR3aa: CATSDYSSGSPGELFF; CDR3nt: TGTGCCACCAGTGATTATTCTAGCGGGAGCCCCGGGGAGCTGTTTTTT
len: 15; j_gene: TRBJ1-4; d_gene: NA; abundance: NA; v_gene: TRBV10-1; CDR3aa: CASSEGSGRGEKLFF; CDR3nt: TGCGCCAGCAGTGAAGGGAGTGGGCGCGGTGAAAAACTGTTTTTT
len: 13; j_gene: TRBJ1-5; d_gene: NA; abundance: NA; v_gene: TRBV12-3/TRBV12-4; CDR3aa: CASNTDSNQPQHF; CDR3nt: TGTGCCAGCAATACAGATAGCAATCAGCCCCAGCATTTT
len: 17; j_gene: TRBJ2-3; d_gene: TRBD2; abundance: NA; v_gene: TRBV6-4; CDR3aa: CASSTGTSGGSTDTQYF; CDR3nt: TGTGCCAGCAGTACCGGGACTAGCGGGGGGAGCACAGATACGCAGTATTTT
len: 14; j_gene: TRBJ1-2; d_gene: NA; abundance: NA; v_gene: TRBV28; CDR3aa: CASSSSGVDYGYTF; CDR3nt: TGTGCCAGCAGTTCCTCGGGGGTGGACTATGGCTACACCTTC
len: 13; j_gene: TRBJ1-1; d_gene: NA; abundance: NA; v_gene: TRBV12-5; CDR3aa: CASGSQGNTEAFF; CDR3nt: TGTGCTAGTGGTTCGCAGGGGAACACTGAAGCTTTCTTT
len: 12; j_gene: TRBJ2-2; d_gene: NA; abundance: many; v_gene: TRBV2; CDR3aa: CASSKESWELFF; CDR3nt: TGTGCCAGCAGTAAGGAGAGTTGGGAGCTGTTTTTT
len: 16; j_gene: TRBJ2-1; d_gene: TRBD2; abundance: NA; v_gene: TRBV5-4; CDR3aa: CASSPRGGEFPNEQFF; CDR3nt: TGTGCCAGCAGCCCCCGTGGGGGGGAGTTCCCCAATGAGCAGTTCTTC
len: 15; j_gene: TRBJ1-5; d_gene: TRBD1; abundance: once; v_gene: TRBV28; CDR3aa: CASSLGDRENQPQHF; CDR3nt: TGTGCCAGCAGTTTAGGGGACAGGGAGAATCAGCCCCAGCATTTT
len: 14; j_gene: TRBJ2-5; d_gene: TRBD1; abundance: NA; v_gene: TRBV7-9; CDR3aa: CASSLAGTARTQYF; CDR3nt: TGTGCCAGCAGCTTAGCAGGGACAGCCAGGACCCAGTACTTC
len: 15; j_gene: TRBJ2-2; d_gene: TRBD1; abundance: few; v_gene: TRBV10-2; CDR3aa: CASTGQGPNTGELFF; CDR3nt: TGCGCCAGCACAGGACAGGGCCCGAACACCGGGGAGCTGTTTTTT
len: 13; j_gene: TRBJ1-1; d_gene: TRBD1; abundance: NA; v_gene: TRBV11-2; CDR3aa: CASSLDGTGSSLF; CDR3nt: TGTGCCAGCAGCTTAGATGGGACAGGGAGTTCCCTCTTT
len: 14; j_gene: TRBJ2-3; d_gene: NA; abundance: NA; v_gene: TRBV20-1; CDR3aa: CSASLGGGTDTQYF; CDR3nt: TGCAGTGCTAGTCTCGGCGGGGGCACAGATACGCAGTATTTT
len: 18; j_gene: TRBJ1-2; d_gene: TRBD1; abundance: NA; v_gene: TRBV18; CDR3aa: CASSPASGKTGPGGGYTF; CDR3nt: TGTGCCAGCTCACCAGCCTCGGGAAAGACAGGGCCAGGGGGTGGCTACACCTTC
len: 15; j_gene: TRBJ1-3; d_gene: NA; abundance: NA; v_gene: TRBV15; CDR3aa: CATSRDAGTGNTIYF; CDR3nt: TGTGCCACCAGCAGAGATGCAGGGACTGGAAACACCATATATTTT
len: 16; j_gene: TRBJ1-1; d_gene: NA; abundance: NA; v_gene: TRBV11-2; CDR3aa: CASSLVGGLPNTEAFF; CDR3nt: TGTGCCAGCAGCTTAGTGGGGGGGCTCCCGAACACTGAAGCTTTCTTT
len: 14; j_gene: TRBJ2-5; d_gene: NA; abundance: once; v_gene: TRBV30; CDR3aa: CAWRAGGAVETQYF; CDR3nt: TGTGCCTGGAGGGCTGGGGGCGCGGTAGAGACCCAGTACTTC